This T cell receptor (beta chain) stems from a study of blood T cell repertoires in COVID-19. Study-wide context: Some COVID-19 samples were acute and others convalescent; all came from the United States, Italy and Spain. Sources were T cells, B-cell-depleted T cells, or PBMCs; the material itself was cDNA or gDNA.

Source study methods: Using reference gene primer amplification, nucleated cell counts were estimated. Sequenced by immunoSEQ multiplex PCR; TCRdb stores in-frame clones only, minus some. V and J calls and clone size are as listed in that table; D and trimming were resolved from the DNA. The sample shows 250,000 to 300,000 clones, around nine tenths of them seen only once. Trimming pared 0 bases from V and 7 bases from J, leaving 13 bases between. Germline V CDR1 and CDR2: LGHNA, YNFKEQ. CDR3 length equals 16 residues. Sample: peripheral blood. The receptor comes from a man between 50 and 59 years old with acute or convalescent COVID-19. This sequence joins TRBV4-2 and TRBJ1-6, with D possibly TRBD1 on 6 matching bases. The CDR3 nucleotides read TGTGCCAGCAGCCAAGAACCTACAGGGCACAATTCACCCCTCCACTTT. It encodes CASSQEPTGHNSPLHF.